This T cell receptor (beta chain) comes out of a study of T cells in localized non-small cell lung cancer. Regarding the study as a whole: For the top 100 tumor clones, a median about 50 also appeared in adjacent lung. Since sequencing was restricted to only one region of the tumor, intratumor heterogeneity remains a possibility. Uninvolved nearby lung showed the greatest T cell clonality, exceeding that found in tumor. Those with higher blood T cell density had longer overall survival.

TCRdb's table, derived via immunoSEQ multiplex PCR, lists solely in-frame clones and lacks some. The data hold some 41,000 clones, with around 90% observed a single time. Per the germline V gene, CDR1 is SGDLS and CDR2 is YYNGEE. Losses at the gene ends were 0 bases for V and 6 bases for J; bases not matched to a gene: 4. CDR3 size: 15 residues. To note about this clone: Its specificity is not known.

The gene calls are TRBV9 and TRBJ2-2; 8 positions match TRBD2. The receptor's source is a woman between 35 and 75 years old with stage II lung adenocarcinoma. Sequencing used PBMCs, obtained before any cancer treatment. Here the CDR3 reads CASSVGAGEPGELFF. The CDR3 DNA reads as TGTGCCAGCAGCGTAGGAGCGGGAGAACCCGGGGAGCTGTTTTTT. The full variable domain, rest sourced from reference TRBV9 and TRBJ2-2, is DSGVTQTPKHLITATGQRVTLRCSPRSGDLSVYWYQQSLDQGLQFLIQYYNGEERAKGNILERFSAQQFPDLHSELNLSSLELGDSALYFCASSVGAGEPGELFFGEGSRLTVL.